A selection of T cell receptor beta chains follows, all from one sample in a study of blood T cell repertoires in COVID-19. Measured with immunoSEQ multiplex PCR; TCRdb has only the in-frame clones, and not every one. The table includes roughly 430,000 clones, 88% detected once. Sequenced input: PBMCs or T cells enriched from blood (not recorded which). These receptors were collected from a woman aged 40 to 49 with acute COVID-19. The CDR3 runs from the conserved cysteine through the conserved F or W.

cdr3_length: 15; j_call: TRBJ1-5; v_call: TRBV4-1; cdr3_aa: CASSRSDRNNQPQHF
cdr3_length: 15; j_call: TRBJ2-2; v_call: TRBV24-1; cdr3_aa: CATSTGSINTGELFF
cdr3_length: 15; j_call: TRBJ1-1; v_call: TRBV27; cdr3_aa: CASSPNRVANTEAFF
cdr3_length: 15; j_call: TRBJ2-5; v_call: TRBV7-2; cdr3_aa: CASSLGRGFRETQYF
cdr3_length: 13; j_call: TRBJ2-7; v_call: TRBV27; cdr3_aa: CASSDRDLYEQYF
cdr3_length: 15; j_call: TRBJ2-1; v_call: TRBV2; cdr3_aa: CASRVTSGGANEQFF
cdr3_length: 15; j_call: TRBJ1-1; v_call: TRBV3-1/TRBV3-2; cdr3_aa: CASSRIVWGGTEAFF
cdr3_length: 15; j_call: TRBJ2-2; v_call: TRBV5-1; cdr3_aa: CASGQRTAPTGELFF
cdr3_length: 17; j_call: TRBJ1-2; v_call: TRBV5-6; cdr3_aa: CASSQFSEQGAFYGYTF
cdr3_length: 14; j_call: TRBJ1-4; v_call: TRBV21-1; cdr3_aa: CASSLIHLNEKLFF
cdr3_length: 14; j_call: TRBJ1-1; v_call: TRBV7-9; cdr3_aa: CASSLDNLNTEAFF
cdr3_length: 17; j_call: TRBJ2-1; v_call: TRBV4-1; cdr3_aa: CASSQTGRGHWDNEQFF
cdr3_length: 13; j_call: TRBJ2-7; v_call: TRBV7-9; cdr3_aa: CASSWAGQNEQYF
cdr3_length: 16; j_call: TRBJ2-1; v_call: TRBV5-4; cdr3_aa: CASSPLGGGAYNEQFF